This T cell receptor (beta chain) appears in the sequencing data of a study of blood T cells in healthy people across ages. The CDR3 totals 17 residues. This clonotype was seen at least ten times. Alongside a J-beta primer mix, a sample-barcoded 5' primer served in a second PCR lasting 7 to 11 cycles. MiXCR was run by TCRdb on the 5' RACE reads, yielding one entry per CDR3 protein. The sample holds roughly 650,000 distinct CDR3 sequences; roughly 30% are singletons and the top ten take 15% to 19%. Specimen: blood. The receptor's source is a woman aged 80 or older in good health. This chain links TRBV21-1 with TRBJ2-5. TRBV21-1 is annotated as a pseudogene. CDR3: CASSKVYSLRVDRTQYF. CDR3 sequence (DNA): TGTGCCAGCAGCAAAGTGTACAGCCTAAGGGTCGATCGGACCCAGTACTTC.